One sample yielded the 20 T cell receptor beta chains listed below, sequenced in a study of T cells in Graves' hyperthyroidism and ophthalmopathy. RNA transcripts served as the template for amplifying TCR beta CDR3 regions. The primer set for the first-round RT-PCR of the TCR CDR3 was HTBI. Each CDR3 protein is one row after TCRdb ran MiXCR on the multiplex PCR reads. The sample shows a few hundred thousand distinct CDR3 sequences, approximately 14% of them seen only once. The source material was blood. Receptor source: a woman aged 45-59 years with Graves' hyperthyroidism that later progressed to Graves' ophthalmopathy.

To note about this clonotype: Given a much more abundant clone one base away, this may be a read error. The CDR3 here is CASRGLASEKLFF. DNA for the CDR3: TGTGCCAGCCGGGGTCTAGCGAGTGAAAAACTGTTTTTT. The chain is built from TRBV2 and TRBJ1-4; D is unclear. There are 13 residues in the CDR3. Germline V CDR1 and CDR2: SNHLY, FYNNEI. Trimming left V 8 bases short and J 7 bases short, with 14 bases between. Based on the CDR3 plus reference TRBV2 and TRBJ1-4, the full variable domain is EPEVTQTPSHQVTQMGQEVILRCVPISNHLYFYWYRQILGQKVEFLVSFYNNEISEKSEIFDDQFSVERPDGSNFTLKIRSTKLEDSAMYFCASRGLASEKLFFGSGTQLSVL.

This clonotype was recorded many times. This chain connects TRBV5-1 to TRBJ2-7, with 14 positions matching TRBD2. This CDR3 is built from 17 residues. V shed 3 bases and J 3 bases; nucleotides not matched to a gene: 8. Germline values: CDR1 SGHRS, CDR2 YFSETQ. CDR3 bases: TGCGCCAGCAGCTCCAGACTAGCGGGAGGGCCGGGCTACGAGCAGTACTTC. It is translated as CASSSRLAGGPGYEQYF.

This clonotype was observed a handful of times. DNA of the CDR3: TGCGCCAGCAGCGAACCACTCACAGGGGCTCTTGGCTACACCTTC. It yields the protein CASSEPLTGALGYTF. The chain employs TRBV5-1 and TRBJ1-2, with 7 nucleotides matching TRBD1. The CDR3 totals 15 residues. Germline V lookup: CDR1 SGHRS, CDR2 YFSETQ. V shed 4 bases and J 7 bases; nucleotides not matched to a gene: 13.

This clonotype has at least ten counts. A read error may produce the germline difference seen at one junction end. V and J are TRBV7-7 and TRBJ2-5; weak D call: TRBD2 (6 bases). This CDR3 is built from 14 residues. Germline V gives CDR1 SSHAT, CDR2 FNYEAQ (reference sequence). The CDR3: CASSLVHGGETQYF. CDR3 sequence (DNA): TGTGCTAGCAGCTTAGTTCATGGAGGGGAGACCCAGTACTTC.

In its sample, this clonotype was seen many times. The CDR3 here is CASSQRAPNEQFF. CDR3 nucleotide sequence: TGTGCCAGCAGCCAAAGGGCGCCCAATGAGCAGTTCTTC. The rearrangement joins TRBV3-1 to TRBJ2-1; D is undetermined. V was shortened by 2 bases and J by 6 bases, with 8 bases between the two germline ends. The CDR3 has 13 amino acids. Germline V gives CDR1 LGHDT, CDR2 YNNKEL (reference sequence).

This clonotype was seen repeatedly, ten times or more. V is TRBV12-3 or TRBV12-4 and J is TRBJ2-6, with 7 bases matching TRBD1. V gave up 3 bases and J gave up 0 bases; unmatched junction bases: 11. This CDR3 comprises 19 residues. CDR3: CASSLVRGGRGSGANVLTF. CDR3 coding DNA: TGTGCCAGCAGTTTGGTGAGAGGGGGCAGGGGCTCTGGGGCCAACGTCCTGACTTTC.

The chain couples TRBV5-1 to TRBJ2-5; 11 nucleotides align to TRBD2. The germline V gene encodes CDR1 SGHRS and CDR2 YFSETQ. Unmatched junction bases numbered 5, after V lost 0 bases and J lost 7 bases. This CDR3 is 15 amino acids long. CDR3 sequence reads: CASSLEGLAGGTQYF. In DNA, the CDR3 is TGCGCCAGCAGCTTGGAAGGACTAGCGGGTGGGACCCAGTACTTC.

This clonotype has a count of ten or more. The chain employs TRBV10-3 and TRBJ2-2; 14 bases are shared with TRBD2. CDR1 and CDR2 (germline): ENHRY, SYGVKD. The trim removed 9 bases at V and 1 base at J, leaving 7 bases unmatched. This CDR3 comprises 17 residues. The CDR3 bases are TGTGCCATAACCGGGACTAGCGGGAGTCTGAACACCGGGGAGCTGTTTTTT. It is translated as CAITGTSGSLNTGELFF.

This clonotype was seen many times. The V gene is TRBV2, the J gene TRBJ2-2, with D perhaps TRBD1 (6 bases). Germline lookup yields CDR1 SNHLY and CDR2 FYNNEI. There are 15 residues in the CDR3. V was cut by 7 bases and J by 1 base, with 13 bases left in between. CDR3 DNA sequence: TGTGCCAGCACCACTCCGGGACAGAACACCGGGGAGCTGTTTTTT. Translated, it gives CASTTPGQNTGELFF.

The chain uses TRBV12-3 or TRBV12-4 and TRBJ1-3; D unclear. V lost 7 bases, J lost 0 bases, and 16 bases lay in between. The CDR3 has 16 residues. CDR3 loop: CASTLHDPSSGNTIYF. CDR3 nucleotides: TGTGCCAGCACCCTACACGACCCGAGCTCTGGAAACACCATATATTTT.

This clonotype has ten or more counts. This chain uses TRBV5-1 with TRBJ2-1, with 9 positions matching TRBD2. CDR1 and CDR2 (germline): SGHRS, YFSETQ. V was clipped by 2 bases and J by 7 bases; unmatched bases: 7. The CDR3 is 15 residues long. The CDR3 DNA reads TGCGCCAGCAGCTTTGTAGCGGGAGTTGGAAATGAGCAGTTCTTC. This translates into CASSFVAGVGNEQFF.

This clonotype has at least ten counts. The J gene is TRBJ2-7, the V gene TRBV7-9, with D perhaps matching TRBD2 (6 bases). In germline, CDR1 is SEHNR, CDR2 FQNEAQ (reference sequence). Trimming took off 5 bases at V and 5 bases at J, with 13 bases between the two ends. CDR3 length: 13 residues. The CDR3, as DNA: TGTGCCAGCAGCGGGGCGGGGCTCAACGAGCAGTACTTC. Amino acid sequence: CASSGAGLNEQYF.

A remark on this clonotype: Germline and junction disagree at one end, which may indicate a read error. The J gene is TRBJ2-1, the V gene TRBV7-9; TRBD2 matches at 11 bases. The V gene's germline CDR1 is SEHNR and CDR2 FQNEAQ (reference sequence). This CDR3 comprises 13 residues. The CDR3 DNA sequence: TGCCTATCGACTAGCGGGGCTTACAATGAGCAGTTCTTC. Translation gives CLSTSGAYNEQFF. Drawing the rest from reference TRBV7-9 and TRBJ2-1, the complete variable domain is DTGVSQNPRHKITKRGQNVTFRCDPISEHNRLYWYRQTLGQGPEFLTYFQNEAQLEKSRLLSDRFSAERPKGSFSTLEIQRTEQGDSAMYLCLSTSGAYNEQFFGPGTRLTVL.

This clonotype was counted ten times or more. This chain uses TRBV18 with TRBJ1-5; D is unclear. Germline V CDR1 and CDR2: KGHSH, LQKENI. CDR3 length: 13 amino acids. Trimming removed 3 bases from V and 4 bases from J, with 7 bases in between. CDR3 residues: CASSPYKNQPQHF. CDR3 bases: TGTGCCAGCTCACCCTATAAAAATCAGCCCCAGCATTTT.

This clonotype showed up many times. The CDR3 sequence is CASSIQGSGSVSNEQFF. CDR3 nucleotides: TGTGCCAGTAGTATACAGGGTAGCGGGAGCGTAAGTAATGAGCAGTTCTTC. This chain uses TRBV19 with TRBJ2-1, with TRBD2 identical over 9 bases. The ends lost 2 bases at V and 7 bases at J; junction bases unmatched: 12. The CDR3 is 17 residues long. CDR1 and CDR2 (germline): LNHDA, SQIVND (reference sequence). The complete variable domain, with remaining parts taken from reference TRBV19 and TRBJ2-1, reads DGGITQSPKYLFRKEGQNVTLSCEQNLNHDAMYWYRQDPGQGLRLIYYSQIVNDFQKGDIAEGYSVSREKKESFPLTVTSAQKNPTAFYLCASSIQGSGSVSNEQFFGPGTRLTVL.

This clonotype was seen repeatedly, ten times or more. The chain uses TRBV7-2 and TRBJ1-1; tentatively, D is TRBD1 (5 bases). CDR3 length equals 14 residues. Deletions cut 4 bases from V and 1 base from J, with 10 bases between. Looked up from germline, CDR1 is SGHTA and CDR2 is FQGNSA. The CDR3 region is CASSYRDGNTEAFF. CDR3 in DNA: TGTGCCAGCAGCTACCGGGACGGGAACACTGAAGCTTTCTTT. Looking up the rest from reference TRBV7-2 and TRBJ1-1 gives the full variable domain: GAGVSQSPSNKVTEKGKDVELRCDPISGHTALYWYRQSLGQGLEFLIYFQGNSAPDKSGLPSDRFSAERTGGSVSTLTIQRTQQEDSAVYLCASSYRDGNTEAFFGQGTRLTVV.

The V call is TRBV7-9, the J call TRBJ1-2; unclear D gene. The V gene's germline CDR1 is SEHNR and CDR2 FQNEAQ (reference sequence). This CDR3 has 18 amino acids. The V end was cut by 1 base, the J end by 0 bases, with 18 bases between. The CDR3 sequence: CASSLVRVTPASNYGYTF. CDR3 bases: TGTGCCAGCAGCTTAGTGCGGGTGACACCAGCCTCTAACTATGGCTACACCTTC.

The table lists this clonotype with many counts. This sequence joins TRBV20-1 and TRBJ2-1, with 11 bases aligning to TRBD2. V lost 7 bases, J lost 9 bases, and 14 bases stayed unmatched. Germline V gene sequence: CDR1 DFQATT, CDR2 SNEGSKA (reference sequence). The CDR3 runs to 15 residues. In DNA form, the CDR3 reads TGCAGTGTGGAGGGCGGGACTAGCGGCATAGGTGAGCAGTTCTTC. Translated: CSVEGGTSGIGEQFF.

With respect to this clonotype: This may arise from a read error, as a much more abundant clone is one base away. The chain employs TRBV28 and TRBJ2-2; tentatively, D is TRBD1 (5 bases). CDR3 length equals 15 residues. The V gene's germline CDR1 is MDHEN and CDR2 SYDVKM. CDR3 DNA sequence: TGTGCCAGGAGTTTTCGTGGACAGAACACCGGGGAGCTGTTTTTT. Its translation: CARSFRGQNTGELFF.

The sample holds many counts of this clonotype. This chain connects TRBV3-1 to TRBJ1-2; a weak D match, TRBD1 (6 bases). Germline V CDR1 and CDR2: LGHDT, YNNKEL (reference sequence). The CDR3 covers 14 residues. With 4 bases removed from V and 8 bases from J, the gap between germline ends came to 17 bases. The CDR3, as DNA: TGTGCCAGCAGCCCTACCCGGGACACCCCCGGCTACACCTTC. Its protein product is CASSPTRDTPGYTF.